One sample yielded the 9 T cell receptor beta chains listed below, sequenced in a study of CD8 T cells in ankylosing spondylitis. MiXCR was run by TCRdb on the 5' RACE reads, yielding one entry per CDR3 protein. This sample has approximately 90,000 distinct CDR3 sequences, with roughly 8.3% found just once. The sample comprised blood, either unsorted or a sorted T cell fraction (not recorded which). The receptors originated from a male donor with ankylosing spondylitis or in good health (not recorded which).

About this clonotype itself: Mismatch with germline at one junction end may stem from a read error. CDR3 loop: CAGSRSSPGAGEQYF. The CDR3 coding sequence is TGTGCCGGCAGCAGAAGCTCCCCAGGGGCGGGCGAGCAGTACTTC. The gene calls are TRBV7-9 and TRBJ2-7; possible D gene TRBD1, 6 bases. CDR1 and CDR2 (germline): SEHNR, FQNEAQ (reference sequence). This CDR3 has 15 amino acids.

There are many counts of this clonotype. V gene TRBV11-2 combines with J gene TRBJ1-1; D may be TRBD1 (6 bases). The CDR3 runs 16 residues. Trimming removed 0 bases from V and 6 bases from J, with 17 bases in between. Germline CDR1 and CDR2: SGHAT and FQNNGV. CDR3 region: CASSLDRVGGTAEAFF. Here the CDR3 DNA reads TGTGCCAGCAGCTTAGATCGAGTGGGGGGCACCGCTGAAGCTTTCTTT.

This clonotype was detected ten times or more. The chain carries TRBV10-3 and TRBJ2-1; D is uncertain. The V and J ends lost 8 bases and 4 bases respectively, with 12 bases between them. CDR1 is ENHRY and CDR2 is SYGVKD in the germline V gene. This CDR3 region has 13 residues. For the CDR3, the DNA is TGTGCCATCGGGATAGCCGAGTACAATGAGCAGTTCTTC. Its protein is CAIGIAEYNEQFF.

This clonotype was counted ten times or more. V usage is TRBV7-2 and J usage is TRBJ1-1; D not resolved. CDR3 size: 12 residues. Germline V lookup: CDR1 SGHTA, CDR2 FQGNSA. V shed 4 bases and J shed 9 bases, with 12 bases lying between them. CDR3 region: CASSSPLGKAFF. The CDR3 DNA is TGTGCCAGCAGCTCCCCCCTCGGGAAAGCTTTCTTT.

This clonotype was counted ten times or more. For the CDR3, the DNA is TGTGCCAGCTCACCGGGACAGACCAACACCGGGGAGCTGTTTTTT. Its translation: CASSPGQTNTGELFF. The chain uses TRBV18 and TRBJ2-2; 7 bases match TRBD1. V trimming: 3 bases; J trimming: 2 bases; junction bases outside the gene matches: 3. There are 15 residues in the CDR3. Germline V CDR1 and CDR2: KGHSH, LQKENI.

This clonotype was recorded at least ten times. The V call is TRBV20-1, the J call TRBJ2-7, with 7 positions matching TRBD2. Unmatched junction bases numbered 5, after V lost 0 bases and J lost 0 bases. Germline lookup yields CDR1 DFQATT and CDR2 SNEGSKA (reference sequence). The CDR3 runs to 15 residues. The CDR3 DNA sequence: TGCAGTGCTAGAGACGTAGGCGGGAGCTCCTACGAGCAGTACTTC. This gives the protein CSARDVGGSSYEQYF.

There are many counts of this clonotype. CDR3 sequence reads: CASSFRVSSYNSPLHF. DNA for the CDR3: TGTGCCAGCAGTTTTCGGGTTAGCTCCTATAATTCACCCCTCCACTTT. This rearrangement joins TRBV12-3 or TRBV12-4 to TRBJ1-6; D ambiguous. Trimming shortened V by 3 bases and J by 0 bases, and 9 bases separated the two germline ends. The CDR3 length is 16 residues.

Ten or more counts support this clonotype. This sequence joins TRBV4-3 and TRBJ1-6; D is undetermined. The CDR3 loop spans 15 amino acids. Trimming took off 1 base at V and 3 bases at J, with 7 bases between the two ends. Looked up from germline, CDR1 is LGHNA and CDR2 is YSLEER. The chain's CDR3 is CASSQGGVYNSPLHF. CDR3 in DNA: TGCGCCAGCAGCCAAGGAGGAGTCTATAATTCACCCCTCCACTTT.

This clonotype was observed many times. This chain connects TRBV5-1 to TRBJ2-3, with D possibly being TRBD1 (5 bases). The germline CDR1 and CDR2 sequences are SGHRS and YFSETQ. The CDR3 totals 14 residues. Trimming stripped 0 bases from V and 3 bases from J, with 8 bases between. The CDR3 nucleotides are TGCGCCAGCAGCTTGGGGACAAAAACAGATACGCAGTATTTT. It yields the protein CASSLGTKTDTQYF.